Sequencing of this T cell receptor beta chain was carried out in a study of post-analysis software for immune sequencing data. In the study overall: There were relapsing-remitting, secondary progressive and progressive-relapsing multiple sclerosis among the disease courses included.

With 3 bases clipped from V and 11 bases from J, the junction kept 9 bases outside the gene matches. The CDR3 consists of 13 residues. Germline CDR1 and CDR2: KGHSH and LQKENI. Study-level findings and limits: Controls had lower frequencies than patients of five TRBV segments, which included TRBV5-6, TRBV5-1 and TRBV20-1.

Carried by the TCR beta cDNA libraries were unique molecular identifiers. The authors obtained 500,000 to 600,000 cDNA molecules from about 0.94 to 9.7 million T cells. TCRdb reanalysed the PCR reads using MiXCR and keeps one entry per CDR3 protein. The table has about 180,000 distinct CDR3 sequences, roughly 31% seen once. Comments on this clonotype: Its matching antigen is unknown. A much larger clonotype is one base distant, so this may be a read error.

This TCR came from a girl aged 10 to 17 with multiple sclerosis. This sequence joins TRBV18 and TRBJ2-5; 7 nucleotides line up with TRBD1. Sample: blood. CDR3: CASSPGQYNEQYF. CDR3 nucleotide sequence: TGTGCCAGCTCACCGGGACAGTACAATGAGCAGTACTTC.